This TCR beta chain was identified during a study of cytomegalovirus exposure and HLA in healthy donors. Comment on this clone: Its specificity is unknown.

V dropped 2 bases and J dropped 5 bases, with 13 bases sitting between them. There are 15 residues in the CDR3. From germline, CDR1 is KGHSH and CDR2 LQKENI. General study findings and limits: Specificity for CMV antigens was confirmed in vitro for a few of the CMV-associated chains. Accurate prediction of HLA-A and HLA-B alleles (for most subjects) was reportedly achieved from TCR beta sequences.

The PCR contained 60 Vbeta and 13 Jbeta primers. Assay used: immunoSEQ multiplex PCR; TCRdb lists only in-frame clones, some missing. This sample's table has under 200,000 clones. The sequence was obtained from a man aged 25 to 40 in good health and CMV-seronegative. This chain joins TRBV18 and TRBJ2-1, with D possibly matching TRBD2 (5 bases). The sequenced sample consisted of PBMCs. The CDR3 DNA follows: TGTGCCAGCTCACCAAGTCGAGCGGAACACAATGAGCAGTTCTTC. The encoded protein is CASSPSRAEHNEQFF.